This T cell receptor (beta chain) was recorded in a study of vaccination and CD4 T cells after COVID-19. Study at large: Overlapping spike pools from SARS-CoV-2 and HCoV-NL63, HCoV-OC43 and HCoV-229E served as culture stimuli.

The treatment denotes: roughly 10-day PBMC culture with coronavirus spike peptide pools or control peptides (ViraFEST assay). Antigen-specific T cells were expanded with peptide pools by ViraFEST, and TCRs were then sequenced. Peptide pools at around 9.6 ug/ml, together with approximately 10 IU/ml IL-2, were added to cultures of some 1.9 million PBMCs per well. Per the germline V gene, CDR1 is SGHTA and CDR2 is FQGNSA. CDR3 length equals 14 residues. V lost 3 bases and J lost 10; bases outside the gene matches: 4. This clonotype has a handful of counts. Its antigen is currently unknown. Cultured CD4+ T cells had their DNA profiled by the Oncomine TCR Beta short-read assay. After culture, CD4+ T cells served as the source for genomic DNA extraction. Via MiXCR, TCRdb re-called the PCR reads, giving one row per CDR3 protein. The sample includes around 9,700 distinct CDR3 sequences, 25% of them seen just once.

Sequences were derived from CD4+ T cells from blood, cultured in vitro, sampled after SARS-CoV-2 vaccination. This chain connects TRBV7-2 to TRBJ1-6; TRBD1 aligns across 9 bases. This sequence originates from a human donor who had recovered from COVID-19. CDR3 DNA sequence: TGTGCCAGCAGCTTTCCGGGACAGGGCTCACCCCTCCACTTT. It codes for CASSFPGQGSPLHF.